The 32 T cell receptor beta chains below were found in one sample sequenced in a study of cytomegalovirus exposure and HLA in healthy donors. The repertoire was sequenced with immunoSEQ multiplex PCR; TCRdb's copy has only in-frame clones and lacks some. Of 90,000 to 130,000 clones in the sample, roughly 84% were seen once. Sequenced material: PBMCs. All receptors derive from a woman between 18 and 30 years old in good health and CMV-seronegative.

The chain carries TRBV27 and TRBJ2-7; 9 nucleotides agree with TRBD1. Trimming took 5 bases from V and 3 from J; bases not matched to a gene: 5. The CDR3 consists of 14 residues. CDR1 is MNHEY, CDR2 SMNVEV, per germline (reference sequence). The CDR3 DNA sequence: TGTGCCAGCAGTCACAGGGACAGGGTCTACGAGCAGTACTTC. Translation: CASSHRDRVYEQYF.

This clone is a singleton in its sample. The rearrangement links TRBV5-1 to TRBJ1-4, with D perhaps TRBD1 (6 bases). The V gene lost 2 bases and the J gene lost 3 bases, with 11 bases spanning the gap. This CDR3 spans 15 amino acids. Germline loops: CDR1 SGHRS, CDR2 YFSETQ. This CDR3 reads CASSLTGQANEKLFF. The CDR3 coding sequence is TGCGCCAGCAGCTTAACAGGGCAGGCTAATGAAAAACTGTTTTTT.

This clone was picked up one time. J is TRBJ1-2 and V is TRBV4-1; D remains unclear. The CDR3 runs 14 residues. V was clipped by 0 bases and J by 4 bases, with 9 bases between them. CDR1 and CDR2 (germline): MGHRA, YSYEKL. In DNA form, the CDR3 reads TGCGCCAGCAGCCAAGACGAGGGCACCTATGGCTACACCTTC. Translating gives CASSQDEGTYGYTF.

This clone was seen a few times. The genes are TRBV5-4 and TRBJ1-2; no firm D call. The CDR3 has 13 residues. V gave up 4 bases and J gave up 0 bases, with 7 bases separating them. CDR1 SGHNT and CDR2 YYREEE come from the germline V gene (reference sequence). DNA of the CDR3: TGTGCCAGCAGCCCAGAAGCTAACTATGGCTACACCTTC. Its translation is CASSPEANYGYTF.

The chain carries TRBV19 and TRBJ1-2; no clear D. CDR1 is LNHDA and CDR2 is SQIVND in the germline V gene (reference sequence). V lost 5 bases and J lost 6, with 13 bases in between. This CDR3 has 13 residues. DNA for the CDR3: TGTGCCAGTAGTCCTACAATTGGAGATGGCTACACCTTC. Protein sequence: CASSPTIGDGYTF.

The genes are TRBV30 and TRBJ1-5; 10 bases are a match to TRBD1. V was pared by 3 bases and J by 3 bases, with 5 bases of the junction left unmatched. In germline, CDR1 is GTSNPN, CDR2 SVGIG (reference sequence). This CDR3 spans 15 amino acids. The CDR3 DNA sequence: TGTGCCTGGAGCTTCGGGACAGGGGACAATCAGCCCCAGCATTTT. This gives the protein CAWSFGTGDNQPQHF.

Only a few counts were recorded for this clone. The DNA for the CDR3 is TGTGCCAGCAGCTCAAAGACAGGACTCTACGAGCAGTACTTC. Protein: CASSSKTGLYEQYF. The rearrangement joins TRBV7-8 to TRBJ2-7; the D gene is possibly TRBD1 (6 bases). Trimming stripped 4 bases from V and 3 bases from J, with 13 bases between. CDR1 is SGHVS and CDR2 is FQNEAQ in the germline V gene. There are 14 residues in the CDR3.

This rearrangement joins TRBV5-1 to TRBJ2-3, with D perhaps matching TRBD1 (5 bases). V was clipped by 0 bases and J by 1 base, with 9 bases between them. The CDR3 loop spans 15 amino acids. The germline gives CDR1 SGHRS, CDR2 YFSETQ. In DNA form, the CDR3 reads TGCGCCAGCAGCTTGGAGGGGATAGGCACAGATACGCAGTATTTT. Translation: CASSLEGIGTDTQYF.

CDR3 sequence reads: CASSARTSGGYEQYF. The CDR3 coding sequence is TGTGCCAGCAGCGCCCGGACTAGCGGGGGTTACGAGCAGTACTTC. The rearrangement uses TRBV13 and TRBJ2-7; 13 positions agree with TRBD2. CDR3 length equals 15 residues. The V and J ends lost 5 bases and 4 bases, in that order; junction bases with no gene match: 5. Germline-derived CDR1 and CDR2 are PRHDT and FYEKMQ (reference sequence).

This chain joins TRBV5-1 and TRBJ2-3; 7 bases map to TRBD1. V lost 3 bases to trimming and J lost 2 bases; unmatched junction nucleotides: 9. Germline CDR1 and CDR2: SGHRS and YFSETQ. The CDR3 sequence is 16 residues long. The CDR3 loop is CASSSAPGQITDTQYF. The CDR3 DNA follows: TGCGCCAGCAGCTCCGCCCCGGGACAGATCACAGATACGCAGTATTTT.

The rearrangement joins TRBV5-1 to TRBJ1-3; tentatively, D is TRBD1 (5 bases). Germline lookup yields CDR1 SGHRS and CDR2 YFSETQ. Trimming removed 3 bases at V and 2 bases at J, with 15 bases between. There are 16 residues in the CDR3. The DNA for the CDR3 is TGCGCCAGCAGCTGGAGGGGAGAGGTGGCTGGAAACACCATATATTTT. It specifies CASSWRGEVAGNTIYF.

This sequence joins TRBV7-9 and TRBJ2-3, with D possibly matching TRBD2 (6 bases). Trimming left V 3 bases short and J 6 bases short, with 7 bases between. Germline V gene sequence: CDR1 SEHNR, CDR2 FQNEAQ (reference sequence). This CDR3 spans 12 amino acids. The CDR3 region has the DNA TGTGCCAGCAGCTTCGCGGGGGATACGCAGTATTTT. Translated, it gives CASSFAGDTQYF.

This clone was counted a single time. The chain carries TRBV9 and TRBJ1-2; D is perhaps TRBD1 (6 bases). CDR1 is SGDLS and CDR2 is YYNGEE in the germline V gene. Trimming pared 0 bases from V and 4 bases from J, leaving 10 bases between. The CDR3 has 14 amino acids. CDR3 in amino acids: CASSVGGGAYGYTF. CDR3 nucleotide sequence: TGTGCCAGCAGCGTAGGAGGGGGGGCCTATGGCTACACCTTC.

The rearrangement links TRBV30 to TRBJ1-4; D is ambiguous. The germline V and J ends were trimmed by 7 bases and 0 bases, with 9 bases remaining between them. The germline V gene encodes CDR1 GTSNPN and CDR2 SVGIG (reference sequence). The CDR3 is 13 residues long. The CDR3 here is CASSLATNEKLFF. CDR3 DNA sequence: TGTGCCTCTTCCCTCGCAACTAATGAAAAACTGTTTTTT.

This rearrangement joins TRBV2 to TRBJ2-3; the D gene is possibly TRBD2 (6 bases). The germline V gene has CDR1 SNHLY and CDR2 FYNNEI. Trimming stripped 6 bases from V and 0 bases from J, with 10 bases between. The CDR3 loop spans 14 amino acids. The CDR3 DNA reads as TGTGCCAGCAGGGCGGGACTTAGCACAGATACGCAGTATTTT. Its protein product is CASRAGLSTDTQYF.

The gene calls are TRBV14 and TRBJ1-2, with 11 bases matching TRBD1. This CDR3 is built from 15 residues. V was pared by 3 bases and J by 5 bases, with 5 bases of the junction left unmatched. Looked up from germline, CDR1 is SGHDN and CDR2 is FVKESK. The CDR3 bases are TGTGCCAGCAGCCAGTGGACAGGGGGCGTTTATGGCTACACCTTC. It is translated as CASSQWTGGVYGYTF.

The chain joins TRBV9 to TRBJ1-1; 9 bases fit TRBD1. This CDR3 has 15 amino acids. The germline gives CDR1 SGDLS, CDR2 YYNGEE. J gave up 7 bases and V 4 bases, and 11 bases lay outside the gene matches. CDR3 region: CASSSPGTGKDEAFF. The CDR3 coding sequence is TGTGCCAGCAGCAGCCCCGGGACAGGGAAGGATGAAGCTTTCTTT.

The gene calls are TRBV4-1 and TRBJ2-3; tentatively, D is TRBD2 (6 bases). V was clipped by 8 bases and J by 4 bases, with 16 bases between them. The CDR3 extends over 14 amino acids. The germline CDR1 and CDR2 sequences are MGHRA and YSYEKL. CDR3 sequence: CASRDRGAADTQYF. In nucleotides, the CDR3 is TGCGCCAGCCGGGACCGCGGGGCCGCAGATACGCAGTATTTT.

This chain connects TRBV18 to TRBJ2-7; no clear D gene. Trimming removed 2 bases at V and 4 bases at J, with 12 bases between. The germline CDR1 and CDR2 sequences are KGHSH and LQKENI. CDR3 length equals 14 residues. In nucleotides, the CDR3 is TGTGCCAGCTCACCAGAAGATAACCGGTACGAGCAGTACTTC. It is translated as CASSPEDNRYEQYF.

This clone was counted a single time. The chain links TRBV5-4 to TRBJ2-1, with D tentatively TRBD2 (5 bases). This CDR3 region has 11 residues. Trimming pared 4 bases from V and 10 bases from J, leaving 9 bases between. Germline CDR1 reads SGHNT; CDR2 reads YYREEE (reference sequence). The CDR3 protein is CASSASGEQFF. The CDR3 DNA reads TGTGCCAGCAGCGCGTCGGGGGAGCAGTTCTTC. The complete variable domain, with remaining parts taken from reference TRBV5-4 and TRBJ2-1, reads ETGVTQSPTHLIKTRGQQVTLRCSSQSGHNTVSWYQQALGQGPQFIFQYYREEENGRGNFPPRFSGLQFPNYSSELNVNALELDDSALYLCASSASGEQFFGPGTRLTVL.

V gene TRBV6-1 combines with J gene TRBJ2-7; the D gene is possibly TRBD1 (5 bases). CDR3 size: 14 residues. The germline CDR1 and CDR2 sequences are MNHNS and SASEGT. The V and J ends lost 6 bases and 2 bases respectively, with 14 bases between them. The CDR3 sequence is CASSQGKLAYEQYF. The CDR3 region has the DNA TGTGCCAGCAGCCAGGGTAAACTGGCCTACGAGCAGTACTTC.

V is TRBV5-1 and J is TRBJ1-1, with TRBD1 identical over 10 bases. Germline V gives CDR1 SGHRS, CDR2 YFSETQ. V was pared by 2 bases and J by 5 bases, with 9 bases of the junction left unmatched. The CDR3 spans 16 residues. This chain's CDR3 is CASSFRQGALETEAFF. In nucleotides, the CDR3 is TGCGCCAGCAGCTTTAGACAGGGGGCCTTGGAGACTGAAGCTTTCTTT. The variable domain in full, completed from reference TRBV5-1 and TRBJ1-1, reads KAGVTQTPRYLIKTRGQQVTLSCSPISGHRSVSWYQQTPGQGLQFLFEYFSETQRNKGNFPGRFSGRQFSNSRSEMNVSTLELGDSALYLCASSFRQGALETEAFFGQGTRLTVV.

This chain uses TRBV7-8 with TRBJ2-7, with TRBD1 identical over 7 bases. CDR3 length: 16 amino acids. J was trimmed by 1 base and V by 1 base; bases with no gene match: 7. Germline values: CDR1 SGHVS, CDR2 FQNEAQ. The CDR3 loop is CASSLGDRAESYEQYF. In nucleotides, the CDR3 is TGTGCCAGCAGCTTAGGAGACAGGGCGGAATCCTACGAGCAGTACTTC.

The gene calls are TRBV30 and TRBJ1-1; D is unclear. CDR3 size: 12 residues. Per the germline V gene, CDR1 is GTSNPN and CDR2 is SVGIG (reference sequence). V was shortened by 0 bases and J by 1 base, with 3 bases between the two germline ends. This CDR3 reads CAWSVGNTEAFF. The CDR3 coding sequence is TGTGCCTGGAGTGTCGGGAACACTGAAGCTTTCTTT.

The chain couples TRBV10-2 to TRBJ2-7; D call uncertain. CDR1 is WSHSY, CDR2 SAAADI, per germline. There are 15 residues in the CDR3. V lost 3 bases and J lost 0, with 12 bases in between. The CDR3 nucleotides are TGCGCCAGCAGTGAACCGGCAGCGAGCTCCTACGAGCAGTACTTC. This translates into CASSEPAASSYEQYF.

J is TRBJ1-4 and V is TRBV30; D is perhaps TRBD1 (5 bases). This CDR3 has 10 amino acids. Germline V CDR1 and CDR2: GTSNPN, SVGIG (reference sequence). Trimming stripped 1 base from V and 12 bases from J, with 6 bases between. CDR3 sequence reads: CAWSGRELFF. In DNA, the CDR3 is TGTGCCTGGAGTGGCAGGGAACTGTTTTTT.

This rearrangement joins TRBV29-1 to TRBJ1-2; 7 bases match TRBD1. The CDR3 is 13 residues long. With V trimmed by 4 bases and J by 4 bases, 6 bases remained unmatched. From germline, CDR1 is SQVTM and CDR2 ANQGSEA. The CDR3, as DNA: TGCAGCGTTGTATGGCAGGGGGGCTATGGCTACACCTTC. Its translation: CSVVWQGGYGYTF.

The CDR3 bases are TGTGCCAGCAGTCCTACCCCAGATACGCAGTATTTT. Protein product: CASSPTPDTQYF. The gene calls are TRBV27 and TRBJ2-3, with no clear D. Germline V gene sequence: CDR1 MNHEY, CDR2 SMNVEV (reference sequence). Trimming took 5 bases from V and 4 from J, leaving 7 bases between them. CDR3 size: 12 residues.

The chain carries TRBV6-5 and TRBJ2-7; 7 positions agree with TRBD1. V shed 10 bases and J 1 base; nucleotides not matched to a gene: 4. The CDR3 sequence is 12 residues long. Germline V lookup: CDR1 MNHEY, CDR2 SVGAGI. CDR3: CATGTVSYEQYF. DNA for the CDR3: TGTGCCACGGGGACAGTTTCCTACGAGCAGTACTTC.

The chain joins TRBV11-3 to TRBJ1-2; perhaps TRBD1 as D (6 bases). The V gene's germline CDR1 is SGHNT and CDR2 YENEEA. The CDR3 length is 14 residues. The V end was cut by 3 bases, the J end by 2 bases, with 10 bases between. For the CDR3, the DNA is TGTGCCAGCAGCTTTGAACAGGGAAACTATGGCTACACCTTC. Translated, it gives CASSFEQGNYGYTF.

Only a few counts were recorded for this clone. The V gene is TRBV7-3, the J gene TRBJ2-1, with a weak D call TRBD2 (5 bases). V was shortened by 5 bases and J by 3 bases, with 8 bases between the two germline ends. CDR3 size: 13 residues. CDR1 is SGHTA and CDR2 is FQGTGA in the germline V gene. The CDR3 loop is CASSPGSYNEQFF. Written as DNA, the CDR3 is TGTGCCAGCAGCCCGGGGAGCTACAATGAGCAGTTCTTC.

V usage is TRBV7-9 and J usage is TRBJ2-7; 7 bases line up with TRBD2. With V trimmed by 10 bases and J by 2 bases, 8 bases remained unmatched. The CDR3 covers 13 residues. From germline, CDR1 is SEHNR and CDR2 FQNEAQ (reference sequence). The CDR3 nucleotides are TGTGCCACAACGGGGACTATTACCTACGAGCAGTACTTC. Its translation: CATTGTITYEQYF.